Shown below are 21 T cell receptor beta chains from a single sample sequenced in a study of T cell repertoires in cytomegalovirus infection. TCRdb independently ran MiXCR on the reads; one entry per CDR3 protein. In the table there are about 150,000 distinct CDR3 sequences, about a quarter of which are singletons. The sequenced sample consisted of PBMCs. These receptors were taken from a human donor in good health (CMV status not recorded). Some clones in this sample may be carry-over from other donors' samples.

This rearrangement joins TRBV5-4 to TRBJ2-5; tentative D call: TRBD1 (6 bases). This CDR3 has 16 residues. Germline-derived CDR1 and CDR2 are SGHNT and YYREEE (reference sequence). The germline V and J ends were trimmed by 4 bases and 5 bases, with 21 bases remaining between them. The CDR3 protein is CASSMPVTGIEETQYF. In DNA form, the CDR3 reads TGTGCCAGCAGCATGCCCGTCACAGGGATCGAGGAGACCCAGTACTTC.

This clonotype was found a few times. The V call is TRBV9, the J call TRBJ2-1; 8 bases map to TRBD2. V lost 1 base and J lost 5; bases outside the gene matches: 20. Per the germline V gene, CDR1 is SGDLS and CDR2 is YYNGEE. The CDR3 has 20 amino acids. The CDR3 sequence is CASSVNGERTLAGGNNEQFF. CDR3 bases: TGTGCCAGCAGCGTAAATGGAGAGCGAACCCTCGCGGGGGGTAACAATGAGCAGTTCTTC.

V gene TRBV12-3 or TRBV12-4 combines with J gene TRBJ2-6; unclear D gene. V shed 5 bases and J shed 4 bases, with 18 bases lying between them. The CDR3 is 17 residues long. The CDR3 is CASSIGAGRSGANVLTF. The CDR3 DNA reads TGTGCCAGCAGTATAGGCGCAGGTCGGTCCGGGGCCAACGTCCTGACTTTC.

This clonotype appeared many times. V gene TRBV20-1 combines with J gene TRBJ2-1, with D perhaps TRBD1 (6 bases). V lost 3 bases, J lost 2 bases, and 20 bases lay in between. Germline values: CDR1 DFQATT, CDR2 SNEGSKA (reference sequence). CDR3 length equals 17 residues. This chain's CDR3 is CSASFLGGSLAYNEQFF. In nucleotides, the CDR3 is TGCAGTGCTAGCTTCCTTGGGGGCTCCCTAGCCTACAATGAGCAGTTCTTC.

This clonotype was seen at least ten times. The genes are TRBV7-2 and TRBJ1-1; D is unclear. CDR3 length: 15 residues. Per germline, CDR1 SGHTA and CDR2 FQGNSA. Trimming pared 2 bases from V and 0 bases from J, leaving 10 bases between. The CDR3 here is CASSLTVFMNTEAFF. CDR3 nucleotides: TGTGCCAGCAGCTTAACAGTTTTCATGAACACTGAAGCTTTCTTT.

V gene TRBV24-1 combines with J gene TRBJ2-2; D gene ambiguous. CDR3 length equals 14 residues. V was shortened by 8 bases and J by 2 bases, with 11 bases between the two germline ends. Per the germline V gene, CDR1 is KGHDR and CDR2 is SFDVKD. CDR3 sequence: CATTSTGNTGELFF. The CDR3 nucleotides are TGTGCCACCACCTCGACTGGAAACACCGGGGAGCTGTTTTTT.

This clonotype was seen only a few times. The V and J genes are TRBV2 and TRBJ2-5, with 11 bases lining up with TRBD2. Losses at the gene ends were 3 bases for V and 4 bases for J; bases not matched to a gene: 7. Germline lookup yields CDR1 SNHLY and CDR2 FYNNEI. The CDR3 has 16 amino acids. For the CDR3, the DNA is TGTGCCAGCAGTGACGGGTCTAGCGGGAGGAGAGAGACCCAGTACTTC. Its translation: CASSDGSSGRRETQYF.

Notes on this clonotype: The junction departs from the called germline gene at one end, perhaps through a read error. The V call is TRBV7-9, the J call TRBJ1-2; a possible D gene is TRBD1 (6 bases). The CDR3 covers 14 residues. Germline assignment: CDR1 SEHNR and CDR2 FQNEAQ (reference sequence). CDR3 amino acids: CAGSSRTDRYGYTF. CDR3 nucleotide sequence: TGTGCCGGCAGCTCAAGGACAGATAGATATGGCTACACCTTC. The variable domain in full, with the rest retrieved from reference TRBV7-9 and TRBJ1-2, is DTGVSQNPRHKITKRGQNVTFRCDPISEHNRLYWYRQTLGQGPEFLTYFQNEAQLEKSRLLSDRFSAERPKGSFSTLEIQRTEQGDSAMYLCAGSSRTDRYGYTFGSGTRLTVV.

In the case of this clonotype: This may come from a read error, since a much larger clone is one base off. For the CDR3, the DNA is TGTGTCAGCAGGAAGTCGGGACAGGGGGAATACGAGCAGTACTTC. This encodes CVSRKSGQGEYEQYF. The gene calls are TRBV7-3 and TRBJ2-7; 11 bases are shared with TRBD1. Germline V gene data show CDR1 as SGHTA and CDR2 as FQGTGA. The CDR3 contains 15 residues.

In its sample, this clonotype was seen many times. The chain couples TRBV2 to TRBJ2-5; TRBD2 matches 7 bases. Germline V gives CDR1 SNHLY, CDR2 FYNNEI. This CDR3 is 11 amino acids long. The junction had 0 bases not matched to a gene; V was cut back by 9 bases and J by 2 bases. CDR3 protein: CASSGQETQYF. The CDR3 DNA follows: TGTGCCAGTAGCGGGCAAGAGACCCAGTACTTC.

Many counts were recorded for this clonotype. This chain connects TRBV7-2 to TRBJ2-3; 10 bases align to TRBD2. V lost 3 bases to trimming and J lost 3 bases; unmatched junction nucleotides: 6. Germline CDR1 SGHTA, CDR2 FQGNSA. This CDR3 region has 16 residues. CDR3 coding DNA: TGTGCCAGCAGCTTTCAACTAGCGGGGTTAACAGATACGCAGTATTTT. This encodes CASSFQLAGLTDTQYF.

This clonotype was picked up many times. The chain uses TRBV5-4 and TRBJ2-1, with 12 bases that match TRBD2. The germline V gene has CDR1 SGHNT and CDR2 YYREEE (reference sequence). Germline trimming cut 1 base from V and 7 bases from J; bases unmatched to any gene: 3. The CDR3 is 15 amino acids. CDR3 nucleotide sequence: TGTGCCAGCAGCTTGCGGCTAGCGGGAGGGAATGAGCAGTTCTTC. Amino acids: CASSLRLAGGNEQFF.

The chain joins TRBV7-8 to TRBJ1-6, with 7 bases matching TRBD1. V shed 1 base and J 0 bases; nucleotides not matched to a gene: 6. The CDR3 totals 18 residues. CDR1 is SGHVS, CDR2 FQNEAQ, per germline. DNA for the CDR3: TGTGCCAGCAGCTTAGAAAAGGGGGCTAGCTCCTATAATTCACCCCTCCACTTT. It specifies CASSLEKGASSYNSPLHF. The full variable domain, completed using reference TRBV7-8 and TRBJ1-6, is GAGVSQSPRYKVAKRGQDVALRCDPISGHVSLFWYQQALGQGPEFLTYFQNEAQLDKSGLPSDRFFAERPEGSVSTLKIQRTQQEDSAVYLCASSLEKGASSYNSPLHFGNGTRLTVT.

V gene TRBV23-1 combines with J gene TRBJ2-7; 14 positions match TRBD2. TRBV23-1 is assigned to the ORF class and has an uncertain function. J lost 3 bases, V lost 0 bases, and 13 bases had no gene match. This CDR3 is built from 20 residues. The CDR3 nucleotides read TGCGCCAGCAGTCAATCCCAGGGACTAGCGGGAGAAGAGGCGAACTACGAGCAGTACTTC. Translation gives CASSQSQGLAGEEANYEQYF.

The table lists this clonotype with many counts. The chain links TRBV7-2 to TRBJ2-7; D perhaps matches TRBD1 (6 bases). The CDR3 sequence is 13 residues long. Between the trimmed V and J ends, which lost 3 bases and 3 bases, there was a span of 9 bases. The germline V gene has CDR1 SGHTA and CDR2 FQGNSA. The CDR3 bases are TGTGCCAGCAGCTTCCCGGACAGCTACGAGCAGTACTTC. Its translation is CASSFPDSYEQYF.

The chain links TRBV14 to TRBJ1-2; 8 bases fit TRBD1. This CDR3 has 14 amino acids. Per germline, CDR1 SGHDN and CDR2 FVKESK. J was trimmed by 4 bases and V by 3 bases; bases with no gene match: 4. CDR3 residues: CASSQDRVAYGYTF. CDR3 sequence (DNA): TGTGCCAGCAGCCAGGACAGGGTAGCCTATGGCTACACCTTC.

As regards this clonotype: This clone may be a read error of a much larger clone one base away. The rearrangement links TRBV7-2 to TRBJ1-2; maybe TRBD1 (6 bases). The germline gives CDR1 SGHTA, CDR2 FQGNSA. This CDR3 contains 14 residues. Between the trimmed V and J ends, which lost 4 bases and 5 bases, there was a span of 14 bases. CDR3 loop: CASSYTGCWYGYTF. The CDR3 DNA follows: TGTGCCAGCAGCTATACAGGGTGTTGGTATGGCTACACCTTC.

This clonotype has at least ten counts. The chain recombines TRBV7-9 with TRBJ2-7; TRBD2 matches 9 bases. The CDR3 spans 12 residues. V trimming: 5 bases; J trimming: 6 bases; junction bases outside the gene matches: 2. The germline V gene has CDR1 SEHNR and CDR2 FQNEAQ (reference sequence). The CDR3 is CASSPRGGEQYF. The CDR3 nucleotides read TGTGCCAGCAGCCCGCGGGGGGGCGAGCAGTACTTC.

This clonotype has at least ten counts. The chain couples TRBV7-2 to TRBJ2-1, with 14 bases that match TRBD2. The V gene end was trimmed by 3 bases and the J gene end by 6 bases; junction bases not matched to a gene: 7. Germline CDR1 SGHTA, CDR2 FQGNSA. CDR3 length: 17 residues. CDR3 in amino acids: CASSLASGLAGVNEQFF. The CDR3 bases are TGTGCCAGCAGCTTGGCCTCGGGACTAGCGGGAGTCAATGAGCAGTTCTTC.

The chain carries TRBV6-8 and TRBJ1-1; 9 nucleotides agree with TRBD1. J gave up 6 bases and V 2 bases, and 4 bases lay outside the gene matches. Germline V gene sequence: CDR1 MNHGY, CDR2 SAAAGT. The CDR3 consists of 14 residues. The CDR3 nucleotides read TGTGCCAGCAGTTACGGGGGACAGGGTTCTGAAGCTTTCTTT. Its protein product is CASSYGGQGSEAFF.

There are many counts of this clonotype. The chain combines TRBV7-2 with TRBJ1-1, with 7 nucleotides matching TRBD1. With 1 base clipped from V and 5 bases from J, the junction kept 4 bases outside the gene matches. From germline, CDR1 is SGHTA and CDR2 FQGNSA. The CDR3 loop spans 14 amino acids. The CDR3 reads CASSLDFRGTEAFF. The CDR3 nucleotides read TGTGCCAGCAGCTTAGACTTCAGGGGGACTGAAGCTTTCTTT. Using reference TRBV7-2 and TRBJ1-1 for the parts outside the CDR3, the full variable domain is GAGVSQSPSNKVTEKGKDVELRCDPISGHTALYWYRQSLGQGLEFLIYFQGNSAPDKSGLPSDRFSAERTGGSVSTLTIQRTQQEDSAVYLCASSLDFRGTEAFFGQGTRLTVV.